The 14 T cell receptor beta chains given below trace back to one sample, sequenced in a study of T-cell memory formation after mild COVID-19. Each CDR3 protein gets one entry after TCRdb re-called the 5' RACE reads with MiXCR. Of 280,000 or so distinct CDR3 sequences in the sample, more than 15% were seen once. The sequencing input was PBMCs or a T cell subset sorted from them (not recorded which). The receptor set was obtained from a man aged 18-30 years who had mild COVID-19 (a few samples of this study predate the infection). Cell type and time point are not known.

This chain connects TRBV3-1 to TRBJ1-1, with D maybe TRBD1 (5 bases). The CDR3 covers 16 residues. Germline V gene lookup returns CDR1 LGHDT and CDR2 YNNKEL (reference sequence). V was trimmed by 1 base and J by 4 bases, leaving 16 bases between them. The CDR3 loop is CASSQVSVRGSTEAFF. CDR3 coding DNA: TGTGCCAGCAGCCAAGTATCGGTTAGGGGAAGCACTGAAGCTTTCTTT.

The CDR3 region is CASRTTGQETQYF. CDR3 in DNA: TGTGCCAGCAGAACGACAGGACAGGAGACCCAGTACTTC. This rearrangement joins TRBV6-1 to TRBJ2-5; D may be TRBD1 (6 bases). V lost 6 bases to trimming and J lost 5 bases, with 13 bases between them. The CDR3 has 13 amino acids. CDR1 is MNHNS and CDR2 is SASEGT in the germline V gene.

This clonotype was observed a handful of times. The chain carries TRBV20-1 and TRBJ2-1; possible D gene TRBD1, 5 bases. The length of the CDR3 is 13 residues. Between the trimmed V and J ends, which lost 6 bases and 2 bases, there was a span of 11 bases. Germline V CDR1 and CDR2: DFQATT, SNEGSKA (reference sequence). The DNA for the CDR3 is TGCAGTGCAACAGGCCCCCCCTACAATGAGCAGTTCTTC. Translated, it gives CSATGPPYNEQFF.

This clonotype showed up just a few times. The V and J genes are TRBV7-2 and TRBJ1-2; no definite D call. The CDR3 has 14 amino acids. Germline V CDR1 and CDR2: SGHTA, FQGNSA. The V and J ends lost 1 base and 8 bases respectively, with 14 bases between them. The CDR3 nucleotides are TGTGCCAGCAGCTTAGACGGCAGAGTGTGGGGCTACACCTTC. Its protein is CASSLDGRVWGYTF.

V and J are TRBV3-1 and TRBJ2-5; 9 bases fit TRBD2. The germline gives CDR1 LGHDT, CDR2 YNNKEL (reference sequence). V lost 0 bases, J lost 2 bases, and 7 bases stayed unmatched. The CDR3 loop spans 17 amino acids. The CDR3 sequence: CASSQDVVLAGQETQYF. The CDR3 DNA sequence: TGTGCCAGCAGCCAAGATGTGGTACTAGCGGGTCAAGAGACCCAGTACTTC.

There are a few counts of this clonotype. V and J are TRBV6-5 and TRBJ1-1; 8 bases line up with TRBD1. The germline gives CDR1 MNHEY, CDR2 SVGAGI. J gave up 11 bases and V 4 bases, and 9 bases lay outside the gene matches. The CDR3 totals 13 residues. For the CDR3, the DNA is TGTGCCAGCAGTTCTTCAACAGGGGGGCCGGCTTTCTTT. It specifies CASSSSTGGPAFF.

V gene TRBV29-1 combines with J gene TRBJ2-3; D tentatively reads TRBD1 or TRBD2 (5 bases each). The CDR3 has 14 residues. V lost 6 bases and J 2 bases, leaving 15 bases between the germline ends. The V gene's germline CDR1 is SQVTM and CDR2 ANQGSEA. The chain's CDR3 is CSVGWDGVTDTQYF. CDR3 nucleotides: TGCAGCGTCGGCTGGGACGGAGTCACAGATACGCAGTATTTT.

This clonotype was recorded at least ten times. The J gene is TRBJ1-1, the V gene TRBV12-3 or TRBV12-4; D uncertain. This CDR3 is 11 amino acids long. V dropped 6 bases and J dropped 0 bases, with 2 bases sitting between them. The CDR3 DNA sequence: TGTGCCAGCAGGATGAACACTGAAGCTTTCTTT. It yields the protein CASRMNTEAFF.

V gene TRBV28 combines with J gene TRBJ2-2; D ambiguous. V lost 7 bases and J lost 2, with 8 bases in between. Germline V lookup: CDR1 MDHEN, CDR2 SYDVKM. The CDR3 runs to 13 residues. CDR3 in DNA: TGTGCCAGCACCGTTTTAAACACCGGGGAGCTGTTTTTT. Residues: CASTVLNTGELFF. The entire variable domain, with the rest obtained from reference TRBV28 and TRBJ2-2, is as follows: DVKVTQSSRYLVKRTGEKVFLECVQDMDHENMFWYRQDPGLGLRLIYFSYDVKMKEKGDIPEGYSVSREKKERFSLILESASTNQTSMYLCASTVLNTGELFFGEGSRLTVL.

The count of this clonotype is one. The chain has TRBV7-2 and TRBJ2-3; 9 bases fit TRBD2. This CDR3 has 16 residues. With 4 bases clipped from V and 2 bases from J, the junction kept 7 bases outside the gene matches. CDR1 is SGHTA, CDR2 FQGNSA, per germline. The CDR3 reads CASSSVAGVHTDTQYF. DNA of the CDR3: TGTGCCAGCAGCTCCGTAGCGGGGGTACACACAGATACGCAGTATTTT. The entire variable domain, with the rest obtained from reference TRBV7-2 and TRBJ2-3, is as follows: GAGVSQSPSNKVTEKGKDVELRCDPISGHTALYWYRQSLGQGLEFLIYFQGNSAPDKSGLPSDRFSAERTGGSVSTLTIQRTQQEDSAVYLCASSSVAGVHTDTQYFGPGTRLTVL.

This clonotype occurred a few times. The chain carries TRBV6-2 or TRBV6-3 and TRBJ1-5; D is uncertain. CDR3 length equals 13 residues. Germline CDR1 is MNHEY and CDR2 is SVGEGT. The V and J ends lost 5 bases and 0 bases respectively, with 5 bases between them. DNA for the CDR3: TGTGCCAGCAGTGTATATAGCAATCAGCCCCAGCATTTT. Protein sequence: CASSVYSNQPQHF.

A few counts support this clonotype. The chain joins TRBV4-2 to TRBJ2-3; D might be TRBD1 or TRBD2, each matching 5 bases. This CDR3 is built from 18 residues. The germline CDR1 and CDR2 sequences are LGHNA and YNFKEQ. V was trimmed by 0 bases and J by 1 base, leaving 17 bases between them. The CDR3 DNA follows: TGTGCCAGCAGCCAAGATCAGAGGGGCAATAGCCGCACAGATACGCAGTATTTT. Its protein is CASSQDQRGNSRTDTQYF.

This clonotype was counted between two and nine times. The chain employs TRBV20-1 and TRBJ2-6; possible D gene TRBD1, 5 bases. The germline V gene has CDR1 DFQATT and CDR2 SNEGSKA (reference sequence). This CDR3 is 13 amino acids long. Trimming pared 5 bases from V and 1 base from J, leaving 6 bases between. The CDR3 DNA sequence: TGCAGTGCTGGGGCGTCTGGGGCCAACGTCCTGACTTTC. Its protein product is CSAGASGANVLTF.

This clonotype occurred a few times. This chain connects TRBV29-1 to TRBJ2-5, with 7 nucleotides matching TRBD2. Per the germline V gene, CDR1 is SQVTM and CDR2 is ANQGSEA. The V segment lost 4 bases and the J segment 11 bases; nucleotides outside the gene matches: 4. The CDR3 length is 10 residues. The CDR3 protein is CSVGDYHQYF. The CDR3 DNA reads as TGCAGCGTTGGGGACTACCATCAGTACTTC. The full variable domain, in which reference TRBV29-1 and TRBJ2-5 provide the parts outside the CDR3, is SAVISQKPSRDICQRGTSLTIQCQVDSQVTMMFWYRQQPGQSLTLIATANQGSEATYESGFVIDKFPISRPNLTFSTLTVSNMSPEDSSIYLCSVGDYHQYFGPGTRLLVL.